This is a list of T cell receptor beta chains from one sample in a study of shared clonotypes between healthy human individuals. The assay was immunoSEQ multiplex PCR, and TCRdb's table has in-frame clones only and misses some. The sample carries about 1.9 million clones, around 93% recorded once. The specimen sequenced was naive CD8+ T cells from PBMCs. These receptors came from a man younger than 35 in good health. Some clones in this sample may be carry-over from other donors' samples. Both conserved end residues are part of each CDR3. The D gene is left open where the match is weak. Not all rows give a size; the values are once, few, many and, for expanded clones, a class.

size	length	D	J	V	CDR3	DNA
NA	16	NA	TRBJ2-7	TRBV4-1	CASSLLPGPTSYEQYF	TGCGCCAGCAGCCTCCTACCGGGACCGACCTCCTACGAGCAGTACTTC
NA	14	NA	TRBJ2-1	TRBV9	CASSATVPYNEQFF	TGTGCCAGCAGCGCGACTGTTCCCTACAATGAGCAGTTCTTC
NA	14	TRBD2	TRBJ2-7	TRBV11-2	CASSLGGGPYEQYF	TGTGCCAGCAGCTTAGGCGGGGGACCCTACGAGCAGTACTTC
NA	14	TRBD1	TRBJ1-4	TRBV7-9	CASSRDRVHEKLFF	TGTGCCAGCAGTCGGGACAGGGTCCATGAAAAACTGTTTTTT
NA	17	NA	TRBJ2-1	TRBV13	CASNERGLFGSYNEQFF	TGTGCCAGCAACGAACGGGGACTGTTTGGCTCCTACAATGAGCAGTTCTTC
NA	14	NA	TRBJ2-7	TRBV4-2	CASSLRQGPYEQYF	TGTGCCAGCAGCCTGAGGCAGGGGCCCTACGAGCAGTACTTC
few	14	NA	TRBJ1-2	TRBV7-9	CASSSSSINYGYTF	TGTGCCAGCAGCTCTTCGTCCATTAACTATGGCTACACCTTC
NA	11	NA	TRBJ2-4	TRBV19	CLVWVKNIQYF	TGTCTCGTTTGGGTGAAAAACATTCAGTACTTC
once	14	TRBD2	TRBJ2-7	TRBV27	CATRLAGGPSEQYF	TGTGCCACCCGACTAGCGGGAGGGCCTAGCGAGCAGTACTTC
few	14	NA	TRBJ1-5	TRBV9	CASSVGLSNQPQHF	TGTGCCAGCAGCGTAGGTCTTAGCAATCAGCCCCAGCATTTT
NA	16	NA	TRBJ1-3	TRBV28	CASIGLGLLSGNTIYF	TGTGCCAGCATTGGGTTGGGCCTCCTCTCTGGAAACACCATATATTTT
NA	14	TRBD1	TRBJ2-7	TRBV2	CASSEYRGRYEQYF	TGTGCCAGCAGTGAGTACAGGGGACGCTACGAGCAGTACTTC
NA	13	TRBD1	TRBJ1-2	TRBV6-6	CASSSDRVNGYTF	TGTGCCAGCAGTTCCGACAGGGTCAATGGCTACACCTTC
NA	14	TRBD1	TRBJ1-2	TRBV27	CASRTGGSGYGYTF	TGTGCCAGCCGTACAGGGGGATCAGGCTATGGCTACACCTTC
NA	15	TRBD2	TRBJ2-7	TRBV2	CASSEARGLVHEQYF	TGTGCCAGCAGTGAAGCGCGGGGACTAGTACACGAGCAGTACTTC
once	15	TRBD2	TRBJ2-7	TRBV27	CASSLVGTSRNEQYF	TGTGCCAGCAGTCTTGTCGGGACTAGCCGGAACGAGCAGTACTTC
NA	13	NA	TRBJ1-5	TRBV27	CASSWRPNQPQHF	TGTGCCAGCAGCTGGAGGCCCAATCAGCCCCAGCATTTT
NA	16	NA	TRBJ2-7	TRBV18	CASSPPEGIIGYEQYF	TGTGCCAGCTCCCCTCCTGAAGGGATAATAGGCTACGAGCAGTACTTC
NA	12	NA	TRBJ2-7	TRBV19	CASSGRTYEQYF	TGTGCCAGTAGCGGCAGGACCTACGAGCAGTACTTC
NA	14	NA	TRBJ2-7	TRBV6-6	CASSYEPLGYEQYF	TGTGCCAGCAGTTACGAGCCGTTAGGCTACGAGCAGTACTTC
NA	17	TRBD1	TRBJ1-4	TRBV28	CASSLFYRGRWVEKLFF	TGTGCCAGCAGTTTATTTTACAGGGGGCGATGGGTTGAAAAACTGTTTTTT
NA	17	NA	TRBJ2-2	TRBV15	CATSRDLLGGTTGELFF	TGTGCCACCAGCAGAGATCTCCTTGGTGGGACGACCGGGGAGCTGTTTTTT
once	13	NA	TRBJ2-2	TRBV9	CASSAGGPGELFF	TGTGCCAGCAGCGCCGGGGGGCCCGGGGAGCTGTTTTTT
NA	16	TRBD1	TRBJ2-7	TRBV7-8	CASSLGAGQGYYEQYF	TGTGCCAGCAGCTTAGGTGCGGGACAGGGTTACTACGAGCAGTACTTC
NA	16	TRBD1	TRBJ2-3	TRBV5-8	CASSNRDRPYTDTQYF	TGTGCCAGCAGCAACCGGGACAGGCCCTACACAGATACGCAGTATTTT
NA	15	NA	TRBJ1-3	TRBV28	CASSTGWDTGNTIYF	TGTGCCAGCAGTACAGGGTGGGATACTGGAAACACCATATATTTT
NA	12	NA	TRBJ2-5	TRBV6-1	CASSSREETQYF	TGTGCCAGCAGTTCCAGGGAAGAGACCCAGTACTTC
NA	17	TRBD2	TRBJ2-1	TRBV7-9	CASSLAGTSGRANEQFF	TGTGCCAGCAGCTTAGCCGGGACTAGCGGGAGGGCGAATGAGCAGTTCTTC
NA	14	NA	TRBJ2-3	TRBV12-5	CASGSPLRPDTQYF	TGTGCTAGTGGTTCCCCCCTTCGGCCAGATACGCAGTATTTT
NA	17	TRBD1	TRBJ2-7	TRBV28	CASRPLIGTESSYEQYF	TGTGCCAGCAGGCCTCTCATTGGGACAGAGAGCTCCTACGAGCAGTACTTC
NA	12	NA	TRBJ2-5	TRBV6-6	CASNGARETQYF	TGTGCCAGCAACGGGGCACGCGAGACCCAGTACTTC
few	15	TRBD1	TRBJ1-1	TRBV9	CASSARTGQNTEAFF	TGTGCCAGCAGCGCCAGGACAGGGCAGAACACTGAAGCTTTCTTT
NA	14	TRBD1	TRBJ2-3	TRBV10-1	CASSESTGEDTQYF	TGCGCCAGCAGTGAGTCCACAGGGGAAGATACGCAGTATTTT
NA	14	NA	TRBJ1-1	TRBV6-5	CASSYTGTNTEAFF	TGTGCCAGCAGTTATACTGGTACAAACACTGAAGCTTTCTTT
NA	17	NA	TRBJ2-6	TRBV7-9	CASSLAKGASGANVLTF	TGTGCCAGCAGCTTAGCAAAAGGGGCGTCTGGGGCCAACGTCCTGACTTTC
once	17	NA	TRBJ2-6	TRBV9	CASSVESVSSGANVLTF	TGTGCCAGCAGCGTAGAGAGTGTGAGCTCTGGGGCCAACGTCCTGACTTTC
few	13	NA	TRBJ1-1	TRBV19	CASSINRQNEAFF	TGTGCCAGTAGTATCAATAGACAGAATGAAGCTTTCTTT